This T cell receptor beta chain was sequenced in a study of T cells after yellow fever vaccination. TCRdb passed the 5' RACE reads through MiXCR, listing each CDR3 protein once. The sample includes hundreds of thousands of distinct CDR3 sequences, roughly 8.4% of them seen just once. Notes on this clonotype: Its antigen remains unknown.

Study observations and caveats: Post-booster samples contained most primary-vaccination clones (about 95% CD4, approximately 88% CD8). Weaker overall, the secondary response nonetheless peaked faster (day 5 versus 15). A small proportion of clonotypes was detected in both the CD4 and CD8 compartments.

This CDR3 is built from 16 residues. CDR1 is LGHNT and CDR2 is FRNRAP in the germline V gene. V gave up 3 bases and J gave up 4 bases; unmatched junction bases: 9. Specimen: PBMCs, collected 45 days after the first yellow fever vaccination. The chain uses TRBV12-5 and TRBJ2-3; 8 bases fit TRBD1. The sequence derives from a man aged 18 to 30 who received the YFV17D yellow fever vaccine. The CDR3 loop reads CASGFPFGQGPDTQYF. The CDR3 coding sequence is TGTGCTAGTGGTTTCCCCTTCGGACAGGGCCCAGATACGCAGTATTTT.